Listed below are T cell receptor beta chains from one sample, sequenced in a study of blood T cell repertoires in COVID-19. The data were produced by immunoSEQ multiplex PCR, yet TCRdb's version contains in-frame clones alone and is incomplete. The sample lists about 64,000 clones; around nine tenths were seen once. Sequencing was performed on peripheral blood. These receptors were obtained from a man between 65 and 85 years old with acute or convalescent COVID-19. The CDR3 runs from the conserved cysteine through the conserved F or W. Fields, in order: J gene, D gene, V gene, CDR3 DNA, CDR3 protein. A D gene is named only where the DNA matches it firmly.

J: TRBJ2-5; D: TRBD2; V: TRBV30; DNA: TGTGCCTGGGGGACAAGCGGGGGGAGAACGACCCAGTACTTC; CDR3: CAWGTSGGRTTQYF
J: TRBJ2-2; D: TRBD2; V: TRBV6-1; DNA: TGTGCCAGCAGTGCCTTAGCGGGTCGGAACACCGGGGAGCTGTTTTTT; CDR3: CASSALAGRNTGELFF
J: TRBJ1-4; D: -; V: TRBV9; DNA: TGTGCCAGCAGCGTTCGGGACACTTATAATGAAAAACTGTTTTTT; CDR3: CASSVRDTYNEKLFF
J: TRBJ2-3; D: -; V: TRBV6-2/TRBV6-3; DNA: TGTGCCAGCAGTTACGGTTTAGGGGATCTCACAGATACGCAGTATTTT; CDR3: CASSYGLGDLTDTQYF
J: TRBJ1-2; D: TRBD1; V: TRBV20-1; DNA: TGCAGTGCTAGTCCGACAGGGGCCAACTATGGCTACACCTTC; CDR3: CSASPTGANYGYTF
J: TRBJ1-6; D: -; V: TRBV9; DNA: TGTGCCAGCAGCGTAGGGCTGGAGACAGTTCAAACCCTCCACTTT; CDR3: CASSVGLETVQTLHF
J: TRBJ2-5; D: TRBD2; V: TRBV7-3; DNA: TGTGCCAGCAGCTTATCTAGCGGGGGGGGCCAAGAGACCCAGTACTTC; CDR3: CASSLSSGGGQETQYF
J: TRBJ2-3; D: TRBD2; V: TRBV7-3; DNA: TGTGCCAGCAGCTTAGGCGGGGGGGCCTTCACAGATACGCAGTATTTT; CDR3: CASSLGGGAFTDTQYF
J: TRBJ2-2; D: TRBD2; V: TRBV18; DNA: TGTGCCAGCTCAAATAAGGCGGGAGGACCAAACTTGAACACCGGGGAGCTGTTTTTT; CDR3: CASSNKAGGPNLNTGELFF
J: TRBJ2-1; D: TRBD1; V: TRBV5-1; DNA: TGCGCCAGCAGCGTCGTACAGGGGATGGGTTACAATGAGCAGTTCTTC; CDR3: CASSVVQGMGYNEQFF